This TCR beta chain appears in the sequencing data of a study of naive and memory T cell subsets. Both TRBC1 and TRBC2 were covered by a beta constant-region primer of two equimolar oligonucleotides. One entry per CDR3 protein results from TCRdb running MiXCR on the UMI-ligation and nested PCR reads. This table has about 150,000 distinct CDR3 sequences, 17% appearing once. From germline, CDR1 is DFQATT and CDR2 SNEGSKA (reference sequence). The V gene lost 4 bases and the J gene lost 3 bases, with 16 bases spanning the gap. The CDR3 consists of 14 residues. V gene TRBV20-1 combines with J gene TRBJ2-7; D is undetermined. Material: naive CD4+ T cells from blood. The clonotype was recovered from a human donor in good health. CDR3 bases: TGCAGTGCTAAAACCGCCAACCCCGTCTACGAGCAGTACTTC. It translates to CSAKTANPVYEQYF.